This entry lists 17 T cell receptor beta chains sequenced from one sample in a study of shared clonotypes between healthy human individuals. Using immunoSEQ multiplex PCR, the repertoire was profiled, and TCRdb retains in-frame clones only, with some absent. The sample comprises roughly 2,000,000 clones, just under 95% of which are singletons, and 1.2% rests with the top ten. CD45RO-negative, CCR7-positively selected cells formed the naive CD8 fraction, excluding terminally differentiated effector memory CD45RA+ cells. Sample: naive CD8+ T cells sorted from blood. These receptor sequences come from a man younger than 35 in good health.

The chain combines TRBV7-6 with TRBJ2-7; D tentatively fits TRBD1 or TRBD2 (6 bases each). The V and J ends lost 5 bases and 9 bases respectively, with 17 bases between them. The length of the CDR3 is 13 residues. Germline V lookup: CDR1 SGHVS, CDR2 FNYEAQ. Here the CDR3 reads CASSPNLGGRQYF. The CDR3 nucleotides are TGTGCCAGCAGCCCAAACCTTGGGGGGCGGCAGTACTTC.

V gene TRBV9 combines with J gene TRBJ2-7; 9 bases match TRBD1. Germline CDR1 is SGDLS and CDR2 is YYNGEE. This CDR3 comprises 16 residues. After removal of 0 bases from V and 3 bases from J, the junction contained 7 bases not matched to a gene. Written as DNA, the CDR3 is TGTGCCAGCAGCGTAGACGGGACAGGGTTACGCTACGAGCAGTACTTC. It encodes CASSVDGTGLRYEQYF.

The CDR3 sequence is CASRFVAGLDEQFF. For the CDR3, the DNA is TGTGCCAGCAGATTCGTAGCGGGACTCGATGAGCAGTTCTTC. The chain uses TRBV27 and TRBJ2-1; 8 positions match TRBD2. J gave up 8 bases and V 6 bases, and 9 bases lay outside the gene matches. This CDR3 comprises 14 residues. Germline V gene lookup returns CDR1 MNHEY and CDR2 SMNVEV (reference sequence).

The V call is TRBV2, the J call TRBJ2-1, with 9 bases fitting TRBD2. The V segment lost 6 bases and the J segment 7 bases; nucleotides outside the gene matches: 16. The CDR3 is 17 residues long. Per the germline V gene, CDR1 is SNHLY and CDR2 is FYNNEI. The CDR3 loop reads CASSLRSGSGSSNEQFF. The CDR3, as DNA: TGTGCCAGCAGCCTCCGGTCAGGTAGCGGGAGTTCAAATGAGCAGTTCTTC.

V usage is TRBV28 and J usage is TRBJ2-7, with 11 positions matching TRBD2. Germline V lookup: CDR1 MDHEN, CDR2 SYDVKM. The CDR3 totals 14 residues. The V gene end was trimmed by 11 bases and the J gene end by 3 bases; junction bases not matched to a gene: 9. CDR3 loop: CAATTSGGLYEQYF. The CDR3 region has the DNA TGTGCCGCGACTACTAGCGGGGGCCTCTACGAGCAGTACTTC.

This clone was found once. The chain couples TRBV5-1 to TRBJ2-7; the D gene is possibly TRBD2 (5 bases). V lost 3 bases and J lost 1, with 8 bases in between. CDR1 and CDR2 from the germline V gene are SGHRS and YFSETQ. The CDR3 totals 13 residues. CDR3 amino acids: CASSWSGSYEQYF. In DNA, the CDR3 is TGCGCCAGCAGCTGGAGCGGTTCCTACGAGCAGTACTTC.

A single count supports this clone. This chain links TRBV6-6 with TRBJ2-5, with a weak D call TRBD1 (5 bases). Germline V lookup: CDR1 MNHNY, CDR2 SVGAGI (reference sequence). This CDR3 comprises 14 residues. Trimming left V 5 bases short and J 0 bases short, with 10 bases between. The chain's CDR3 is CASSHRLDQETQYF. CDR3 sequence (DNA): TGTGCCAGCAGTCACAGGTTAGACCAAGAGACCCAGTACTTC.

The CDR3 coding sequence is TGCGCCAGCAGCCAGGGGGCAGCCACTGAAGCTTTCTTT. It codes for CASSQGAATEAFF. The chain recombines TRBV4-1 with TRBJ1-1; perhaps TRBD1 as D (6 bases). V was trimmed by 3 bases and J by 4 bases, leaving 9 bases between them. The germline V gene has CDR1 MGHRA and CDR2 YSYEKL. The CDR3 runs to 13 residues.

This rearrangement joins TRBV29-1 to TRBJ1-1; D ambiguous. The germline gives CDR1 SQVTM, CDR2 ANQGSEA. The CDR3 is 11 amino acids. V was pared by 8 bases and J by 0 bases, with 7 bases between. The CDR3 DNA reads TGCAGCTTCCTAATGAACACTGAAGCTTTCTTT. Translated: CSFLMNTEAFF.

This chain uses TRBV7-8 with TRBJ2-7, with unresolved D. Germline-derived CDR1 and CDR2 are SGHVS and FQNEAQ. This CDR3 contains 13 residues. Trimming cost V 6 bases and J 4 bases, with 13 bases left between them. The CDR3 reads CASSPIGGYEQYF. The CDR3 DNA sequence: TGTGCCAGCAGTCCCATCGGTGGGTACGAGCAGTACTTC.

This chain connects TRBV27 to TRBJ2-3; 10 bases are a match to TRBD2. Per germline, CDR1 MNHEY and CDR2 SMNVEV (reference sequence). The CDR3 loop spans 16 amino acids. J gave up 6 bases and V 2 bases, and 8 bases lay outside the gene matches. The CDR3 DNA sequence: TGTGCCAGCAGTTTAGAGTCTAGCGGGGGTATCGATACGCAGTATTTT. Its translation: CASSLESSGGIDTQYF.

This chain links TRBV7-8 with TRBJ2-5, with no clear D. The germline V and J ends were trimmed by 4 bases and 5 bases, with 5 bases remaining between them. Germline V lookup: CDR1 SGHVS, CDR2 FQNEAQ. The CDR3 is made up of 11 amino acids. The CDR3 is CASSSVETQYF. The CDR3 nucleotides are TGTGCCAGCAGCTCCGTGGAGACCCAGTACTTC.

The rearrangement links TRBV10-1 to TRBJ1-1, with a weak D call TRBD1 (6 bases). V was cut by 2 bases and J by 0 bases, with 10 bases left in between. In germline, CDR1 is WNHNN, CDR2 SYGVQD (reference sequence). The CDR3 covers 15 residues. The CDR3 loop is CASSEHRALNTEAFF. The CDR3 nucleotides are TGCGCCAGCAGTGAGCACAGGGCCTTGAACACTGAAGCTTTCTTT.

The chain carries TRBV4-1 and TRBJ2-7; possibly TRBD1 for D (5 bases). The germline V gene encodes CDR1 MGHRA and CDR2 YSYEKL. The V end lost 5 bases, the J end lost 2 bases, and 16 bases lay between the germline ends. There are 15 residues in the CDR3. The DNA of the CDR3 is TGCGCCAGCAGCTTCATAGTAGGGGAAACCTACGAGCAGTACTTC. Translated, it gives CASSFIVGETYEQYF.

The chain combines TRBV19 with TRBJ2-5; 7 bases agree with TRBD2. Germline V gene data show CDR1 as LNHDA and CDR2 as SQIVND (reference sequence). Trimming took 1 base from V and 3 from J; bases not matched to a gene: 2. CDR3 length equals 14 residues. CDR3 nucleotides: TGTGCCAGTAGTATAGCGGCGGGAGAAGAGACCCAGTACTTC. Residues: CASSIAAGEETQYF.

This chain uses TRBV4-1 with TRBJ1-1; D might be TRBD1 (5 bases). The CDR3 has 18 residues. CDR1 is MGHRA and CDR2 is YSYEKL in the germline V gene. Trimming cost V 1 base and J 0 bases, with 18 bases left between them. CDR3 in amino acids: CASSQGWGSARMNTEAFF. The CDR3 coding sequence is TGCGCCAGCAGCCAAGGTTGGGGGTCAGCCCGAATGAACACTGAAGCTTTCTTT.

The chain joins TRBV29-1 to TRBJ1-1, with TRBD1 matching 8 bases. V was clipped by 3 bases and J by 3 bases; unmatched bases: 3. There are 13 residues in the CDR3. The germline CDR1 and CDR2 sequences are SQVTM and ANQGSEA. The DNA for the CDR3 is TGCAGCGTTGAGACAGGGGTGTACACTGAAGCTTTCTTT. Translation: CSVETGVYTEAFF.